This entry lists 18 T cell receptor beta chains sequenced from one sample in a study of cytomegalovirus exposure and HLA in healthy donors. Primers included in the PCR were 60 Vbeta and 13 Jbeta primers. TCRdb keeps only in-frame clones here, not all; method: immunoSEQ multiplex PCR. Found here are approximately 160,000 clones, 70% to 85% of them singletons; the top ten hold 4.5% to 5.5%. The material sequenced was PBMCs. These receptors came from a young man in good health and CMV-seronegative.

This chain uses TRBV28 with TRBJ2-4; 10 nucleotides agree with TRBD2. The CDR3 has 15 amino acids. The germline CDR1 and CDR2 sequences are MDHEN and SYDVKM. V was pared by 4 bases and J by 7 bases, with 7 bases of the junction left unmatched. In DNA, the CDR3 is TGTGCCAGCAGTTACCCTAGCGGGAGTTTCAACATTCAGTACTTC. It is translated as CASSYPSGSFNIQYF.

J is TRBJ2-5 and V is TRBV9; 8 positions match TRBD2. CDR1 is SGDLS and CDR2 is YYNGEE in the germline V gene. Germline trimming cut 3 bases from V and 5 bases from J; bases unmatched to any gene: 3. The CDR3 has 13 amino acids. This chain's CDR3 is CASSARGGETQYF. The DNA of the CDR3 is TGTGCCAGCAGCGCCCGGGGGGGGGAGACCCAGTACTTC.

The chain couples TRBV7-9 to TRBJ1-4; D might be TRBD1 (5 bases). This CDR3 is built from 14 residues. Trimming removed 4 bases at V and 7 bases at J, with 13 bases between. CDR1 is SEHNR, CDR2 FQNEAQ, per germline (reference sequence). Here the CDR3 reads CASSYRGMGEKLFF. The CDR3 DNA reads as TGTGCCAGCAGCTATAGGGGCATGGGTGAAAAACTGTTTTTT.

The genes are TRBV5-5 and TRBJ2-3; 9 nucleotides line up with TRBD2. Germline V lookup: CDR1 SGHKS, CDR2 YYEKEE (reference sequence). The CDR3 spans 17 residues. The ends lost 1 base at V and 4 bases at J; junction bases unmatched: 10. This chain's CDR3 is CASSLFPSGIASDTQYF. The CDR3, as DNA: TGTGCCAGCAGCTTGTTTCCTAGCGGGATTGCTTCAGATACGCAGTATTTT. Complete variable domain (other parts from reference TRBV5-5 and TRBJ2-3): DAGVTQSPTHLIKTRGQQVTLRCSPISGHKSVSWYQQVLGQGPQFIFQYYEKEERGRGNFPDRFSARQFPNYSSELNVNALLLGDSALYLCASSLFPSGIASDTQYFGPGTRLTVL.

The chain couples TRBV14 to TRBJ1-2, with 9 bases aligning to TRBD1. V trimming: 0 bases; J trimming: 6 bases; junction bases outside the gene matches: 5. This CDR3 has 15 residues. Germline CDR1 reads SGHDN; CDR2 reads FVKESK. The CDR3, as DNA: TGTGCCAGCAGCCAAGACCCGACAGGGGGAGATGGCTACACCTTC. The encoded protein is CASSQDPTGGDGYTF. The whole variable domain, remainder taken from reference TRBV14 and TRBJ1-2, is EAGVTQFPSHSVIEKGQTVTLRCDPISGHDNLYWYRRVMGKEIKFLLHFVKESKQDESGMPNNRFLAERTGGTYSTLKVQPAELEDSGVYFCASSQDPTGGDGYTFGSGTRLTVV.

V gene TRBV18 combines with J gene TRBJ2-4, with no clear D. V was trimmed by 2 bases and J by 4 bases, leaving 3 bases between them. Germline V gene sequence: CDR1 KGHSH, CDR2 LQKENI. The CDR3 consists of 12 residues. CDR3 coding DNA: TGTGCCAGCTCACCAGAGAAAAACATTCAGTACTTC. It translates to CASSPEKNIQYF.

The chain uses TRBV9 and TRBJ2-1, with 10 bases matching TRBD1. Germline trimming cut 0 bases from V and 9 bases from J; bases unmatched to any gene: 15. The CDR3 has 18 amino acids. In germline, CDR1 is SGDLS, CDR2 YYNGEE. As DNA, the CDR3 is TGTGCCAGCAGCGTAGGACAGGGGGCTAGCGGACTCTTAGGTGAGCAGTTCTTC. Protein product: CASSVGQGASGLLGEQFF.

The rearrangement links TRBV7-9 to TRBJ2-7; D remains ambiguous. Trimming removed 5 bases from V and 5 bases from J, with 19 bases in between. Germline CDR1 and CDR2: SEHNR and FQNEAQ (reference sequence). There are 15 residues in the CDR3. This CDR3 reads CASSTLGRFVHEQYF. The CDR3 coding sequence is TGTGCCAGCAGCACCCTAGGTCGTTTCGTCCACGAGCAGTACTTC.

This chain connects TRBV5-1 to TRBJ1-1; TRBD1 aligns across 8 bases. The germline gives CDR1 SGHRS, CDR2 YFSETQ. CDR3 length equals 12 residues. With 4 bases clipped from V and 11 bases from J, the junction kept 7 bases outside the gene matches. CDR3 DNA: TGCGCCAGCAGCCCGGACAGGGCGAGCGCTTTCTTT. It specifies CASSPDRASAFF.

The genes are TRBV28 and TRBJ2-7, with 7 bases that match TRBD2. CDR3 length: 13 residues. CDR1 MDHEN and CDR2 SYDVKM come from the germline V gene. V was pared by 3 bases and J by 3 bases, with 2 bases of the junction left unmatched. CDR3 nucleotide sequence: TGTGCCAGCAGTTTGGGAGGGTTCTACGAGCAGTACTTC. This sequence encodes CASSLGGFYEQYF.

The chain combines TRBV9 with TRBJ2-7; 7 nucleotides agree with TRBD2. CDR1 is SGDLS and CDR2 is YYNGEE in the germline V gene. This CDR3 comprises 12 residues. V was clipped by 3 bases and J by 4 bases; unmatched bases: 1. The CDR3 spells CASSAGGYEQYF. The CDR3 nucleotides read TGTGCCAGCAGCGCCGGGGGGTACGAGCAGTACTTC.

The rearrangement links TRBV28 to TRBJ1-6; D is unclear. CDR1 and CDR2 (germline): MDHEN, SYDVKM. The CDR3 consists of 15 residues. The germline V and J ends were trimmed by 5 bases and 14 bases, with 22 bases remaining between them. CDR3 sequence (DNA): TGTGCCAGCAGTCCCCCCGGGTCCCTGGTCCGTGCCCTCCACTTT. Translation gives CASSPPGSLVRALHF.

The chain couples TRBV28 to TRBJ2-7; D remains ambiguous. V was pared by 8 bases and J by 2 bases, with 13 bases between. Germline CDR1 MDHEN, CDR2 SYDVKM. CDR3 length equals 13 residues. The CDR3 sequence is CASELPGTYEQYF. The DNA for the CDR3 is TGTGCCAGCGAACTCCCAGGTACCTACGAGCAGTACTTC.

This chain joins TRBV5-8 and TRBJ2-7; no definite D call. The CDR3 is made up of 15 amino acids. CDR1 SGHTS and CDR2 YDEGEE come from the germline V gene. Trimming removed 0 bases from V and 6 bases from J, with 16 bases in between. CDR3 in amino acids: CASSLVGPPVGEQYF. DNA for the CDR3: TGTGCCAGCAGCTTGGTGGGCCCCCCTGTCGGCGAGCAGTACTTC. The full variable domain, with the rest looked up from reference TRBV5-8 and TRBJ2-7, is EAGVTQSPTHLIKTRGQQATLRCSPISGHTSVYWYQQALGLGLQFLLWYDEGEERNRGNFPPRFSGRQFPNYSSELNVNALELEDSALYLCASSLVGPPVGEQYFGPGTRLTVT.

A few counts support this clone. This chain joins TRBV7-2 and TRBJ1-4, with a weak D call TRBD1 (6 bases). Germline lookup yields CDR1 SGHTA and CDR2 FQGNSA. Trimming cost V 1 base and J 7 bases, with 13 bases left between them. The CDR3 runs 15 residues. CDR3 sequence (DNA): TGTGCCAGCAGCTTAGAGGCAGGGGCGGGTGAAAAACTGTTTTTT. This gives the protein CASSLEAGAGEKLFF.

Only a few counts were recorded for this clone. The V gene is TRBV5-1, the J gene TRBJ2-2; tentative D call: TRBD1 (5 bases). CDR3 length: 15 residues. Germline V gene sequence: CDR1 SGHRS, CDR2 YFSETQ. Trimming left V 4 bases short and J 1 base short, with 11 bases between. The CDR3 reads CASSVDILNTGELFF. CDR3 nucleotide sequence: TGCGCCAGCAGCGTGGACATCCTGAACACCGGGGAGCTGTTTTTT.

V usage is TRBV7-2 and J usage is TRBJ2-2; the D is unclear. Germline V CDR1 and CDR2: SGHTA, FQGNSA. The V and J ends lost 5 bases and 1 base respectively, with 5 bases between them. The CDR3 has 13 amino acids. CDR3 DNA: TGTGCCAGCAGCCCTAAGAACACCGGGGAGCTGTTTTTT. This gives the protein CASSPKNTGELFF. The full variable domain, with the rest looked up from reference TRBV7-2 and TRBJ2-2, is GAGVSQSPSNKVTEKGKDVELRCDPISGHTALYWYRQSLGQGLEFLIYFQGNSAPDKSGLPSDRFSAERTGGSVSTLTIQRTQQEDSAVYLCASSPKNTGELFFGEGSRLTVL.

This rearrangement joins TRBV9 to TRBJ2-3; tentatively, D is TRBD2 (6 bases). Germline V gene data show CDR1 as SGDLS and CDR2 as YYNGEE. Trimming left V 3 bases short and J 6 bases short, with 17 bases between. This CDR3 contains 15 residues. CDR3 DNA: TGTGCCAGCAGCGGGGGGTTGGGAGGCGGGGATACGCAGTATTTT. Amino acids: CASSGGLGGGDTQYF.